A single sample is the source of the 5 T cell receptor beta chains below, sequenced in a study of somatic mutations in cytotoxic T cells in rheumatoid arthritis. Repertoires were generated with immunoSEQ multiplex PCR, while TCRdb's copy carries only in-frame clones and drops some. The repertoire holds around 20,000 clones, with roughly 65% as singletons. Material for sequencing was CD8+ T cells sorted from blood. The receptors shown here come from an adult with rheumatoid arthritis.

In DNA form, the CDR3 reads TGTGCCAGCAGCTTGAACGGGGGCTTCATGAACACTGAAGCTTTCTTT. Residues: CASSLNGGFMNTEAFF. The rearrangement joins TRBV5-6 to TRBJ1-1; TRBD1 is a possible D gene (6 bases). The V end was cut by 1 base, the J end by 0 bases, with 13 bases between. Germline V gene data show CDR1 as SGHDT and CDR2 as YYEEEE. The CDR3 contains 16 residues. The full variable domain, in which reference TRBV5-6 and TRBJ1-1 provide the parts outside the CDR3, is DAGVTQSPTHLIKTRGQQVTLRCSPKSGHDTVSWYQQALGQGPQFIFQYYEEEERQRGNFPDRFSGHQFPNYSSELNVNALLLGDSALYLCASSLNGGFMNTEAFFGQGTRLTVV.

In its sample, this clone was seen a few times. The V gene is TRBV29-1, the J gene TRBJ2-1; 9 bases are a match to TRBD2. Trimming cost V 0 bases and J 8 bases; bases outside gene matches: 11. Germline assignment: CDR1 SQVTM and CDR2 ANQGSEA. The CDR3 has 16 residues. DNA for the CDR3: TGCAGCGTTGAAGATCGGCCAGCGGGGGGCGGCGATGAGCAGTTCTTC. This translates into CSVEDRPAGGGDEQFF.

This clone was counted a single time. The chain joins TRBV10-2 to TRBJ2-1, with D unresolved. Between the trimmed V and J ends, which lost 3 bases and 3 bases, there was a span of 0 bases. Germline-derived CDR1 and CDR2 are WSHSY and SAAADI. This CDR3 comprises 11 residues. In DNA, the CDR3 is TGCGCCAGCAGTGACTACAATGAGCAGTTCTTC. Translation: CASSDYNEQFF.

The rearrangement joins TRBV6-4 to TRBJ2-6, with D unresolved. CDR1 is MRHNA and CDR2 is SNTAGT in the germline V gene. Trimming pared 2 bases from V and 0 bases from J, leaving 2 bases between. CDR3 length equals 14 residues. The CDR3 nucleotides are TGTGCCAGCAGTGACAACTCTGGGGCCAACGTCCTGACTTTC. It yields the protein CASSDNSGANVLTF.

This chain uses TRBV27 with TRBJ2-5, with 11 positions matching TRBD2. Per germline, CDR1 MNHEY and CDR2 SMNVEV (reference sequence). The CDR3 loop spans 18 amino acids. J gave up 4 bases and V 6 bases, and 16 bases lay outside the gene matches. CDR3: CASSTILAGGPHAETQYF. For the CDR3, the DNA is TGTGCCAGCAGCACTATCCTAGCGGGGGGACCCCACGCAGAGACCCAGTACTTC.